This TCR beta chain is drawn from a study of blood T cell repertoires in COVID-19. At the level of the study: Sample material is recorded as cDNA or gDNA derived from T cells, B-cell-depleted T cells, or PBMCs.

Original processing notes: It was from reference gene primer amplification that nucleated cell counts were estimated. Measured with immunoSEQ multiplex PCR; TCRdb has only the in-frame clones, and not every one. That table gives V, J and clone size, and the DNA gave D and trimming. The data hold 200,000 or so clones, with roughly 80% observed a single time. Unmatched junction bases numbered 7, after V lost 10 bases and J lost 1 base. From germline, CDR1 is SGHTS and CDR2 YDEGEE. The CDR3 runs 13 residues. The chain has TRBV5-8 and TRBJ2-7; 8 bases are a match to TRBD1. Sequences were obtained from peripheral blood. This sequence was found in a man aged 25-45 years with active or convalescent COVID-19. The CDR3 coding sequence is TGTGCCGGCCACCGGGACAGGTCCTACGAGCAGTACTTC. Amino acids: CAGHRDRSYEQYF.